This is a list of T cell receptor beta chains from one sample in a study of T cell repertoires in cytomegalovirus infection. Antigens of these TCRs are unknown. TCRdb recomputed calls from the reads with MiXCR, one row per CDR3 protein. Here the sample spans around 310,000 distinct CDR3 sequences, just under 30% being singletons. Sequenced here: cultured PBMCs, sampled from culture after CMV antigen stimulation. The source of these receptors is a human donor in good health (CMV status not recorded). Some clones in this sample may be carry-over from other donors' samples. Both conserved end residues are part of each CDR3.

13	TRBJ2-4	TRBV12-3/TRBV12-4	CASSLAGSNIQYF
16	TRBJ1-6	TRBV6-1	CASMVDRRRANSPLHF
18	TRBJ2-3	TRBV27	CASSLRPRTSTSTDTQYF
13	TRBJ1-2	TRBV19	CASRVSTGYGYTF
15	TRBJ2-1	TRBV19	CASSILGQGSNEQFF
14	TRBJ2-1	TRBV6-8	CASRSSGTNNEQFF
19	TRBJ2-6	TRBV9	CASSPTTSGSFTGANVLTF
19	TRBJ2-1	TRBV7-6	CASSLKPRFEAISYNEQFF
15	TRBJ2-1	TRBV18	CASSPRLAGANEQFF
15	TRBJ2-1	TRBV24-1	CATAGAGDNYNEQFF
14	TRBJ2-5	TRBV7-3	CASSSDRVRETQYF
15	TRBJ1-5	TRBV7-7	CAASVKDSRNQPQHF
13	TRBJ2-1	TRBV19	CASSSDRRNEQFF
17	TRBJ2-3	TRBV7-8	CASSPLPTRKRTDTQYF
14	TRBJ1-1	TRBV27	CASSPRGLYTEAFF
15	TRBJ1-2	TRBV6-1	CASSGGTASNYGYTF
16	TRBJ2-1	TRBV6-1	CASSPGLAASYNEQFF
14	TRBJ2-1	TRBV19	CASSMPGLGNEQFF
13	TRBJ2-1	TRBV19	CASSTSSYNEQFF
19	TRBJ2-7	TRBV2	CASLDVLAGGYMMSYEQYF
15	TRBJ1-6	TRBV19	CASSIDRPLSSPLHF
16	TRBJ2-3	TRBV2	CASSVRTSGGGNTQYF
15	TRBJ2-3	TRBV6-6	CASSSPGLSTDTQYF
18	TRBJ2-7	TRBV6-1	CASSEAGRRGGLSYEQYF
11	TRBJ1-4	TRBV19	CASSIAGKLFF
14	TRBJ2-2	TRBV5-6	CASSLALYTGELFF